This T cell receptor (beta chain) was profiled in a study of identical twins. Study conclusions and caveats: Twins shared out-of-frame alpha sequences with excess low generation probability.

Each CDR3 protein is one row after TCRdb ran MiXCR on the 5' RACE reads. The sample records 240,000 or so distinct CDR3 sequences, roughly 13% being singletons. This clonotype was detected a few times. Its antigen is not identified. This CDR3 is 13 amino acids long. Trimming pared 5 bases from V and 6 bases from J, leaving 8 bases between. CDR1 is SGHTA and CDR2 is FQGNSA in the germline V gene. The same sample was also studied in work on yellow fever vaccine responses in identical twins.

The chain links TRBV7-2 to TRBJ2-6, with D uncertain. Sequencing was performed on memory (CD45RO+) T cells sorted from blood. The source is a woman aged 18-35 years in good health. The CDR3 DNA sequence: TGTGCCAGCAGCCCGGCTTCGGCCAACGTCCTGACTTTC. It is translated as CASSPASANVLTF.